Presented here are 26 T cell receptor beta chains from one specimen sequenced in a study of T cell responses to AZD1222 COVID-19 vaccine. Profiled with immunoSEQ multiplex PCR; TCRdb holds only in-frame clones, not every one. Of roughly 160,000 clones listed, approximately 92% are singletons. Sequenced here: peripheral blood, sampled on day 0 of AZD1222 vaccination. The origin of the receptors is an adult in good health.

This chain uses TRBV4-2 with TRBJ1-4; D uncertain. Germline V gives CDR1 LGHNA, CDR2 YNFKEQ. The CDR3 extends over 16 amino acids. Trimming shortened V by 8 bases and J by 5 bases, and 21 bases separated the two germline ends. The CDR3 is CASVPMAGEGNEKLFF. The CDR3 DNA sequence: TGTGCCAGCGTGCCGATGGCCGGGGAAGGGAATGAAAAACTGTTTTTT.

The chain has TRBV30 and TRBJ1-5; no clear D gene. Looked up from germline, CDR1 is GTSNPN and CDR2 is SVGIG (reference sequence). The CDR3 consists of 14 residues. V was trimmed by 3 bases and J by 4 bases, leaving 13 bases between them. The DNA of the CDR3 is TGTGCCTGGAGCTTGGCTTCTGGAAATCAGCCCCAGCATTTT. Protein: CAWSLASGNQPQHF.

V is TRBV10-3 and J is TRBJ2-7; a possible D gene is TRBD2 (6 bases). Trimming cost V 4 bases and J 5 bases, with 12 bases left between them. Germline V lookup: CDR1 ENHRY, CDR2 SYGVKD. This CDR3 is 13 amino acids long. CDR3: CAISVRGEDEQYV. CDR3 coding DNA: TGTGCCATCAGTGTTCGAGGGGAGGACGAGCAGTACGTC.

V and J are TRBV5-1 and TRBJ2-3; D might be TRBD1 (5 bases). The germline CDR1 and CDR2 sequences are SGHRS and YFSETQ. CDR3 size: 15 residues. V was shortened by 0 bases and J by 10 bases, with 18 bases between the two germline ends. CDR3 region: CASSLVIVGQDPQYF. CDR3 nucleotides: TGCGCCAGCAGCTTGGTAATAGTGGGGCAGGATCCGCAGTATTTT.

The chain employs TRBV12-5 and TRBJ2-5; no reliable D call. The CDR3 has 12 residues. V gave up 7 bases and J gave up 0 bases, with 6 bases separating them. The germline V gene encodes CDR1 LGHNT and CDR2 FRNRAP. Written as DNA, the CDR3 is TGTGCTAGTGTTCGAGACCAAGAGACCCAGTACTTC. This translates into CASVRDQETQYF.

The chain carries TRBV7-2 and TRBJ1-6; 8 positions match TRBD1. The V gene's germline CDR1 is SGHTA and CDR2 FQGNSA. The length of the CDR3 is 14 residues. Trimming removed 6 bases from V and 7 bases from J; junction bases left unmatched: 5. DNA of the CDR3: TGTGCCAGCAGGCTCGACAGGGGAAATTCACCCCTCCACTTT. This sequence encodes CASRLDRGNSPLHF.

The CDR3 sequence is CASSIPGQGKETQYF. In DNA, the CDR3 is TGTGCCAGTAGTATTCCGGGACAGGGAAAAGAGACCCAGTACTTC. The chain joins TRBV19 to TRBJ2-5; TRBD1 matches at 9 bases. The CDR3 totals 15 residues. V shed 3 bases and J 3 bases; nucleotides not matched to a gene: 5. CDR1 and CDR2 from the germline V gene are LNHDA and SQIVND (reference sequence).

The CDR3 DNA reads TGTGCCAGCAGTCCAACCAGACTAGCGGGGGGACCAACTCAAGAGACCCAGTACTTC. This gives the protein CASSPTRLAGGPTQETQYF. The rearrangement uses TRBV27 and TRBJ2-5; 13 positions agree with TRBD2. J was trimmed by 2 bases and V by 5 bases; bases with no gene match: 14. This CDR3 contains 19 residues. CDR1 and CDR2 from the germline V gene are MNHEY and SMNVEV (reference sequence).

As concerns this clone: The same CDR3 arises from other DNA sequences in this sample as well. V and J are TRBV30 and TRBJ1-5; D call uncertain. Germline values: CDR1 GTSNPN, CDR2 SVGIG (reference sequence). The length of the CDR3 is 13 residues. V lost 0 bases, J lost 4 bases, and 7 bases lay in between. In DNA, the CDR3 is TGTGCCTGGAGTGTACGGGGAAATCAGCCCCAGCATTTT. Translated, it gives CAWSVRGNQPQHF.

The chain uses TRBV7-8 and TRBJ2-7; D gene ambiguous. In germline, CDR1 is SGHVS, CDR2 FQNEAQ. V was clipped by 5 bases and J by 2 bases, with 7 bases between them. The CDR3 extends over 12 amino acids. The CDR3 bases are TGTGCCAGCAGCCATATCCCCTACGAGCAGTACTTC. Amino acid sequence: CASSHIPYEQYF.

The rearrangement links TRBV6-5 to TRBJ2-7; D may be TRBD2 (6 bases). The CDR3 totals 12 residues. From germline, CDR1 is MNHEY and CDR2 SVGAGI. V shed 6 bases and J shed 4 bases, with 10 bases lying between them. The CDR3 DNA follows: TGTGCCAGCAGCTACGCGGGGTACGAGCAGTACTTC. Its protein is CASSYAGYEQYF.

This chain joins TRBV5-1 and TRBJ1-2; 7 bases line up with TRBD1. Germline V lookup: CDR1 SGHRS, CDR2 YFSETQ. This CDR3 has 13 amino acids. The ends lost 4 bases at V and 6 bases at J; junction bases unmatched: 6. CDR3 in amino acids: CASSPRQGDGYTF. In nucleotides, the CDR3 is TGCGCCAGCAGCCCCCGACAGGGCGATGGCTACACCTTC.

The CDR3 here is CSASGGAWSGELFF. The CDR3 DNA sequence: TGCAGTGCTAGTGGTGGGGCTTGGTCCGGGGAGCTGTTTTTT. The chain recombines TRBV20-1 with TRBJ2-2; possibly TRBD1 for D (5 bases). Trimming removed 3 bases from V and 6 bases from J, with 14 bases in between. This CDR3 contains 14 residues. Germline CDR1 DFQATT, CDR2 SNEGSKA (reference sequence).

J is TRBJ2-6 and V is TRBV18; 7 positions agree with TRBD1. The CDR3 length is 19 residues. Trimming at V came to 3 bases and at J to 0 bases, leaving 11 bases not matched to a gene. Germline V lookup: CDR1 KGHSH, CDR2 LQKENI. The DNA of the CDR3 is TGTGCCAGCTCACCGCTACCCGGGACAGAGAGCTCTGGGGCCAACGTCCTGACTTTC. It encodes CASSPLPGTESSGANVLTF.

This clone was observed a single time. This chain joins TRBV11-1 and TRBJ1-2; D might be TRBD1 (5 bases). There are 13 residues in the CDR3. The germline gives CDR1 SGHAT, CDR2 FQDESV (reference sequence). The germline V and J ends were trimmed by 5 bases and 2 bases, with 9 bases remaining between them. CDR3 amino acids: CASSPTVNYGYTF. The CDR3 DNA reads as TGTGCCAGCAGCCCGACAGTCAACTATGGCTACACCTTC.

The chain combines TRBV3-1 (or the pseudogene TRBV3-2) with TRBJ2-5, with D perhaps TRBD1 or TRBD2 (6 bases each). Trimming took off 4 bases at V and 3 bases at J, with 18 bases between the two ends. The CDR3 spans 16 residues. Germline CDR1 is LGHDT and CDR2 is YNNKEL (reference sequence). The CDR3 sequence: CASSLFGTPGEETQYF. The CDR3 DNA reads TGTGCCAGCAGCCTCTTTGGGACACCGGGGGAAGAGACCCAGTACTTC.

This rearrangement joins TRBV3-1 (or the pseudogene TRBV3-2) to TRBJ2-7; D gene uncertain. Trimming took 0 bases from V and 4 from J, leaving 10 bases between them. Germline values: CDR1 LGHDT, CDR2 YNNKEL (reference sequence). The CDR3 extends over 14 amino acids. CDR3 nucleotide sequence: TGTGCCAGCAGCCAAGAGCCTGGATCGTACGAGCAGTACGTC. Translating it yields CASSQEPGSYEQYV.

The chain carries TRBV25-1 and TRBJ1-6, with D possibly matching TRBD1 (5 bases). Trimming pared 3 bases from V and 3 bases from J, leaving 6 bases between. The CDR3 loop spans 14 amino acids. Germline CDR1 MGHDK, CDR2 SYGVNS. The CDR3 loop reads CASSDRDYNSPLHF. The DNA for the CDR3 is TGTGCCAGCAGTGACAGGGACTATAATTCACCCCTCCACTTT.

Notes on this clone: Other nucleotide sequences in the sample specify the same CDR3. The V and J genes are TRBV9 and TRBJ2-2, with unresolved D. Germline V gene data show CDR1 as SGDLS and CDR2 as YYNGEE. This CDR3 spans 12 amino acids. Deletions cut 0 bases from V and 6 bases from J, with 3 bases between. The CDR3 protein is CASSVDPGELFF. For the CDR3, the DNA is TGTGCCAGCAGCGTAGACCCCGGGGAGCTGTTTTTT.

The V and J genes are TRBV4-1 and TRBJ1-4, with 8 bases aligning to TRBD1. In germline, CDR1 is MGHRA, CDR2 YSYEKL. CDR3 length: 17 residues. The junction had 10 bases not matched to a gene; V was cut back by 1 base and J by 6 bases. The CDR3 protein is CASSQAATQGVYEKLFF. The CDR3 DNA reads as TGCGCCAGCAGCCAAGCCGCCACACAGGGGGTTTATGAAAAACTGTTTTTT.

V is TRBV5-1 and J is TRBJ1-1; D possibly corresponds to TRBD1 (5 bases). Germline lookup yields CDR1 SGHRS and CDR2 YFSETQ. Deletions cut 5 bases from V and 1 base from J, with 21 bases between. There are 17 residues in the CDR3. The CDR3 DNA sequence: TGCGCCAGCAGAGAACCGCAAAGCCTGGACAAGAACACTGAAGCTTTCTTT. This gives the protein CASREPQSLDKNTEAFF.

This clone was counted once. The chain employs TRBV25-1 and TRBJ1-6, with 11 nucleotides matching TRBD1. The J segment lost 6 bases and the V segment lost 6 bases, leaving 4 bases of the junction unmatched. The CDR3 contains 15 residues. Germline CDR1 MGHDK, CDR2 SYGVNS. The CDR3 region is CASSDGTGGNSPLHF. As DNA, the CDR3 is TGTGCCAGCAGCGACGGGACAGGGGGTAATTCACCCCTCCACTTT. Drawing the rest from reference TRBV25-1 and TRBJ1-6, the complete variable domain is EADIYQTPRYLVIGTGKKITLECSQTMGHDKMYWYQQDPGMELHLIHYSYGVNSTEKGDLSSESTVSRIRTEHFPLTLESARPSHTSQYLCASSDGTGGNSPLHFGNGTRLTVT.

The CDR3 DNA is TGTGCCAGCAGGGCGGGAGCTAACTATGGCTACACCTTC. Amino acid sequence: CASRAGANYGYTF. This chain links TRBV12-3 or TRBV12-4 with TRBJ1-2; the D is unclear. The CDR3 is made up of 13 amino acids. Trimming removed 6 bases at V and 0 bases at J, with 8 bases between.

This chain links TRBV30 with TRBJ2-3; 12 nucleotides align to TRBD2. Trimming cost V 3 bases and J 2 bases; bases outside gene matches: 9. The germline V gene encodes CDR1 GTSNPN and CDR2 SVGIG (reference sequence). The CDR3 is 17 amino acids. This CDR3 reads CAWRPGGTSGYTDTQYF. In nucleotides, the CDR3 is TGTGCCTGGAGACCGGGAGGGACTAGCGGGTACACAGATACGCAGTATTTT.

The chain carries TRBV4-1 and TRBJ1-2; 11 nucleotides align to TRBD1. Germline loops: CDR1 MGHRA, CDR2 YSYEKL. V lost 4 bases to trimming and J lost 7 bases; unmatched junction nucleotides: 2. This CDR3 comprises 13 residues. CDR3 protein: CASSLGQGGGYTF. CDR3 coding DNA: TGCGCCAGCAGCCTGGGACAGGGGGGTGGCTACACCTTC.

The CDR3 DNA reads as TGTGCCAGCAGTTTAAGTTACAGATACGAGCAGTACTTC. As protein: CASSLSYRYEQYF. The chain employs TRBV27 and TRBJ2-7; D is unclear. Trimming removed 2 bases from V and 4 bases from J, with 9 bases in between. The CDR3 extends over 13 amino acids. The V gene's germline CDR1 is MNHEY and CDR2 SMNVEV (reference sequence).